These 9 T cell receptor beta chains were sequenced from one sample in a study of blood T cell repertoires in COVID-19. Repertoires were generated with immunoSEQ multiplex PCR, while TCRdb's copy carries only in-frame clones and drops some. The sample carries 280,000 or so clones, approximately 85% recorded once. The sample taken for sequencing was PBMCs or T cells enriched from blood (not recorded which). These receptors were taken from a young man who had recovered from COVID-19.

In DNA, the CDR3 is TGTGCCATCAGTGAATCTAGCGACAATGAGCAGTTCTTC. Translated: CAISESSDNEQFF. V usage is TRBV10-3 and J usage is TRBJ2-1; D may be TRBD2 (6 bases). V gave up 3 bases and J gave up 5 bases, with 8 bases separating them. The CDR3 covers 13 residues. The germline gives CDR1 ENHRY, CDR2 SYGVKD.

The rearrangement uses TRBV15 and TRBJ1-5; TRBD1 might be the D (6 bases). This CDR3 region has 13 residues. Germline values: CDR1 LNHNV, CDR2 YYDKDF (reference sequence). The ends were cut back, 1 base at V and 7 bases at J, with 8 bases in the middle. Here the CDR3 DNA reads TGTGCCACCAGCAGAGTCAGGGGACAGCCCCAGCATTTT. Amino acid sequence: CATSRVRGQPQHF.

The chain links TRBV7-9 to TRBJ1-4; 8 positions match TRBD1. CDR3 length: 14 residues. The J segment lost 8 bases and the V segment lost 4 bases, leaving 6 bases of the junction unmatched. Germline V gives CDR1 SEHNR, CDR2 FQNEAQ (reference sequence). The CDR3: CASSSQGAQEKLFF. The CDR3 DNA is TGTGCCAGCAGCTCCCAGGGGGCGCAGGAAAAACTGTTTTTT.

This sequence joins TRBV7-9 and TRBJ1-4; a possible D gene is TRBD1 (5 bases). Trimming stripped 5 bases from V and 6 bases from J, with 16 bases between. The germline gives CDR1 SEHNR, CDR2 FQNEAQ (reference sequence). The CDR3 is made up of 15 amino acids. The CDR3 bases are TGTGCCAGCAGCCCGCCGGGAGGGGCCTATGAAAAACTGTTTTTT. This translates into CASSPPGGAYEKLFF.

The rearrangement links TRBV27 to TRBJ2-1; D might be TRBD2 (6 bases). Trimming pared 6 bases from V and 9 bases from J, leaving 15 bases between. CDR1 MNHEY and CDR2 SMNVEV come from the germline V gene (reference sequence). The CDR3 runs to 13 residues. CDR3 nucleotide sequence: TGTGCCAGCAGCGTACTACGGGGGATTGAGCAGTTCTTC. Translated: CASSVLRGIEQFF.

In DNA form, the CDR3 reads TGTGCCAGCAGTTGGGGGGGAGGGTCGTACACTGAAGCTTTCTTT. Its protein is CASSWGGGSYTEAFF. The chain carries TRBV27 and TRBJ1-1; tentatively, D is TRBD1 (5 bases). V was shortened by 4 bases and J by 3 bases, with 15 bases between the two germline ends. The CDR3 length is 15 residues. CDR1 is MNHEY and CDR2 is SMNVEV in the germline V gene (reference sequence).

The rearrangement joins TRBV7-2 to TRBJ1-3, with 7 bases that match TRBD1. Germline V gene sequence: CDR1 SGHTA, CDR2 FQGNSA. The CDR3 loop spans 18 amino acids. V trimming: 5 bases; J trimming: 0 bases; junction bases outside the gene matches: 13. In DNA, the CDR3 is TGTGCCAGCAGCCCAAACGGGGGAGCAGGGGGCTCTGGAAACACCATATATTTT. Translation: CASSPNGGAGGSGNTIYF.

This chain links TRBV29-1 with TRBJ1-5, with 11 bases that match TRBD1. J lost 7 bases, V lost 6 bases, and 5 bases had no gene match. This CDR3 comprises 13 residues. The germline V gene has CDR1 SQVTM and CDR2 ANQGSEA. CDR3 DNA: TGCAGCGTGAAGGGACAGGGGGACCAGCCCCAGCATTTT. Translating it yields CSVKGQGDQPQHF.

The chain has TRBV3-1 (or the pseudogene TRBV3-2) and TRBJ2-2; D is possibly TRBD2 (7 bases). The CDR3 extends over 17 amino acids. With 4 bases removed from V and 0 bases from J, the gap between germline ends came to 15 bases. Germline V CDR1 and CDR2: LGHDT, YNNKEL (reference sequence). The CDR3 spells CASSPLGGGANTGELFF. CDR3 DNA: TGTGCCAGCAGCCCCCTGGGGGGGGGCGCGAACACCGGGGAGCTGTTTTTT.